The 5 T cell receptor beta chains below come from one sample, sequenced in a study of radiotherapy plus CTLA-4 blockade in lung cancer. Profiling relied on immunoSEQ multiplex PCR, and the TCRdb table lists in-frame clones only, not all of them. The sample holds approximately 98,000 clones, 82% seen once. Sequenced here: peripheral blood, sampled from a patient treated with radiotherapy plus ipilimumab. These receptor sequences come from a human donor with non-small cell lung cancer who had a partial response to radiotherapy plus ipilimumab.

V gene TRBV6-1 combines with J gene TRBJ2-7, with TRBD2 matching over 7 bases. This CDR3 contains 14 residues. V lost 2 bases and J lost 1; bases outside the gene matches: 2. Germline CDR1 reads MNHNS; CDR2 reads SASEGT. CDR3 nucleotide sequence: TGTGCCAGCAGTGAACTAGCGGCTTCCTACGAGCAGTACTTC. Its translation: CASSELAASYEQYF.

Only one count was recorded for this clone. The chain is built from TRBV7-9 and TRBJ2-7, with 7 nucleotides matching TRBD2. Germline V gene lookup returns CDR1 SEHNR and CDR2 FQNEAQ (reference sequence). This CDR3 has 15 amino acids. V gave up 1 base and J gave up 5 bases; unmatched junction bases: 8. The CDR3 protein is CASSLVGGSVHEQYF. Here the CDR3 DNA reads TGTGCCAGCAGCTTAGTTGGCGGGAGTGTTCACGAGCAGTACTTC.

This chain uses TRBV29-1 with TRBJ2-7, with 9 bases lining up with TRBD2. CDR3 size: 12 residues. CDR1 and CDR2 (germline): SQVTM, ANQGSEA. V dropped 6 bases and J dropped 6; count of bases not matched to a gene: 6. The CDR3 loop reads CSVSSGIGEQYF. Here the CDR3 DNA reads TGCAGCGTATCTAGCGGGATAGGCGAGCAGTACTTC.

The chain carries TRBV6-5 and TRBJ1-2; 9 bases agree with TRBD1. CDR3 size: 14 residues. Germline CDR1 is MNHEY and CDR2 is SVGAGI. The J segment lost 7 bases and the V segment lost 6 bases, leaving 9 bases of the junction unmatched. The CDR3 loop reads CASSTRDRAAGYTF. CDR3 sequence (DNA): TGTGCCAGCAGCACCCGGGACAGGGCCGCTGGCTACACCTTC.

The CDR3 nucleotides read TGTGCCAGTAGTACCTACAGGGGCTCTGGGGCCAACGTCCTGACTTTC. Its protein is CASSTYRGSGANVLTF. The chain couples TRBV19 to TRBJ2-6; 7 positions match TRBD1. Germline lookup yields CDR1 LNHDA and CDR2 SQIVND (reference sequence). This CDR3 is built from 16 residues. Unmatched junction bases numbered 3, after V lost 4 bases and J lost 0 bases.